Below are 11 T cell receptor beta chains sequenced from a single sample in a study of blood T cell repertoires in COVID-19. Here immunoSEQ multiplex PCR was the method, and the copy in TCRdb shows in-frame clones only, minus some. The data show about 330,000 clones, around 90% seen once. Material for sequencing was peripheral blood. These receptors originate from a man younger than 40 with COVID-19, enrolled during active disease.

The genes are TRBV7-8 and TRBJ2-6; D is possibly TRBD2 (5 bases). This CDR3 spans 17 amino acids. Germline V gene sequence: CDR1 SGHVS, CDR2 FQNEAQ. V was shortened by 3 bases and J by 0 bases, with 12 bases between the two germline ends. The CDR3 nucleotides read TGTGCCAGCAGCTTCCGGGTCGGGAACTCTGGGGCCAACGTCCTGACTTTC. It translates to CASSFRVGNSGANVLTF.

The rearrangement uses TRBV12-1 and TRBJ2-1; the listed D gene, TRBD2, was not tested against the DNA. TRBV12-1 is annotated as a pseudogene. The CDR3 extends over 16 amino acids. Written as DNA, the CDR3 is TGTGCCAGCAGCTTTCGAGCGGGAGCCTACTACAATGAGCAGTTCTTC. It codes for CASSFRAGAYYNEQFF.

V is TRBV28 and J is TRBJ2-3, with 8 bases aligning to TRBD2. The CDR3 is made up of 14 amino acids. Germline assignment: CDR1 MDHEN and CDR2 SYDVKM. Trimming at V came to 8 bases and at J to 3 bases, leaving 7 bases not matched to a gene. The CDR3 DNA sequence: TGTGCCAGCCGAGGGGCGGGAGGAACAGATACGCAGTATTTT. Protein sequence: CASRGAGGTDTQYF. The entire variable domain, with the rest obtained from reference TRBV28 and TRBJ2-3, is as follows: DVKVTQSSRYLVKRTGEKVFLECVQDMDHENMFWYRQDPGLGLRLIYFSYDVKMKEKGDIPEGYSVSREKKERFSLILESASTNQTSMYLCASRGAGGTDTQYFGPGTRLTVL.

V is TRBV7-9 and J is TRBJ1-1; TRBD1 matches at 8 bases. In germline, CDR1 is SEHNR, CDR2 FQNEAQ (reference sequence). The CDR3 has 18 amino acids. Unmatched junction bases numbered 17, after V lost 4 bases and J lost 4 bases. CDR3 nucleotide sequence: TGTGCCAGCAGCTCCTATTACCTGACAGGGGTGAAGGGCACTGAAGCTTTCTTT. This gives the protein CASSSYYLTGVKGTEAFF.

V usage is TRBV6-4 and J usage is TRBJ1-1, with 11 bases identical to TRBD1. Germline CDR1 and CDR2: MRHNA and SNTAGT. J gave up 7 bases and V 6 bases, and 7 bases lay outside the gene matches. This CDR3 region has 14 residues. Written as DNA, the CDR3 is TGTGCCAGCAGACCGGACAGGGGGCGAGGTGAAGCTTTCTTT. Amino acids: CASRPDRGRGEAFF.

The rearrangement joins TRBV19 to TRBJ2-4; possibly TRBD1 for D (6 bases). There are 16 residues in the CDR3. The V gene lost 5 bases and the J gene lost 5 bases, with 19 bases spanning the gap. Germline-derived CDR1 and CDR2 are LNHDA and SQIVND (reference sequence). The CDR3 coding sequence is TGTGCCAGTAGTCAGATTCAGGGGAAGATCGAAAACATTCAGTACTTC. Translation gives CASSQIQGKIENIQYF.

The J gene is TRBJ1-4, the V gene TRBV4-3, with D uncertain. This CDR3 has 15 residues. Germline CDR1 and CDR2: LGHNA and YSLEER. The ends were cut back, 3 bases at V and 8 bases at J, with 16 bases in the middle. Here the CDR3 DNA reads TGCGCCAGCAGCCATGTACAGCGGCGAGAAGAAAAACTGTTTTTT. Amino acid sequence: CASSHVQRREEKLFF.

This chain joins TRBV7-2 and TRBJ2-4; TRBD2 matches at 10 bases. V was clipped by 5 bases and J by 9 bases; unmatched bases: 7. Germline assignment: CDR1 SGHTA and CDR2 FQGNSA. The CDR3 totals 14 residues. CDR3 residues: CASSPSGGPSIQYF. The CDR3 DNA follows: TGTGCCAGCAGCCCTAGCGGGGGCCCGAGCATTCAGTACTTC. Complete variable domain (other parts from reference TRBV7-2 and TRBJ2-4): GAGVSQSPSNKVTEKGKDVELRCDPISGHTALYWYRQSLGQGLEFLIYFQGNSAPDKSGLPSDRFSAERTGGSVSTLTIQRTQQEDSAVYLCASSPSGGPSIQYFGAGTRLSVL.

The rearrangement uses TRBV27 and TRBJ2-4, with 7 positions matching TRBD1. V lost 3 bases and J lost 6; bases outside the gene matches: 5. CDR3 length equals 14 residues. Per the germline V gene, CDR1 is MNHEY and CDR2 is SMNVEV (reference sequence). CDR3 DNA: TGTGCCAGCAGTTTTTCGGCAGGGGGAAACATTCAGTACTTC. It yields the protein CASSFSAGGNIQYF.

The chain combines TRBV4-1 with TRBJ1-6, with TRBD1 as a possible D gene (5 bases). V was shortened by 3 bases and J by 9 bases, with 12 bases between the two germline ends. This CDR3 region has 14 residues. CDR1 and CDR2 (germline): MGHRA, YSYEKL. The CDR3 protein is CASSQRQGGSPLHF. The CDR3 nucleotides are TGCGCCAGCAGCCAGAGGCAGGGAGGTTCACCCCTCCACTTT.

The genes are TRBV5-1 and TRBJ1-1; tentatively, D is TRBD1 (5 bases). With 4 bases removed from V and 0 bases from J, the gap between germline ends came to 7 bases. The CDR3 loop spans 13 amino acids. The germline V gene encodes CDR1 SGHRS and CDR2 YFSETQ. CDR3: CASSVTVNTEAFF. DNA of the CDR3: TGCGCCAGCAGCGTGACAGTGAACACTGAAGCTTTCTTT.